This TCR beta chain derives from a study of blood T cell repertoires in COVID-19. Study members were between about 18 and 100 years old and lived in 24 US regions. From germline, CDR1 is SGHVS and CDR2 FNYEAQ. V lost 5 bases and J 7 bases, leaving 14 bases between the germline ends. CDR3 length equals 14 residues. The method was immunoSEQ multiplex PCR; TCRdb's version includes in-frame clones alone and lacks a portion of them. There are a few hundred thousand clones in the sample; around four fifths occur only once, and around 5.1% lies in the top ten. Sequencing was done on a sample of PBMCs or T cells enriched from blood (not recorded which). The sequence was obtained from a woman in her forties or fifties who had recovered from COVID-19. The chain uses TRBV7-6 and TRBJ1-4; D perhaps matches TRBD1 (6 bases). The CDR3 loop reads CASSTGSSAEKLFF. The CDR3 region has the DNA TGTGCCAGCAGCACAGGGAGTTCGGCTGAAAAACTGTTTTTT.